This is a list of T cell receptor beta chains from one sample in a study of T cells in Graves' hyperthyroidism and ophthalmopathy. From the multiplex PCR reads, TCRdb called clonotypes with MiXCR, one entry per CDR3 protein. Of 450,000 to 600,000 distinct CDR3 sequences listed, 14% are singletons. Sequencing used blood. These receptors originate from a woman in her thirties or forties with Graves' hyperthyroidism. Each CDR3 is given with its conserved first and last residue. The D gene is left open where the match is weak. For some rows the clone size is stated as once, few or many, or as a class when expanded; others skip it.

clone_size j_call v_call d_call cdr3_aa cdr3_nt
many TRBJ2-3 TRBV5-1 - CASSPGLLTDTQYF TGCGCCAGCAGCCCTGGACTGCTCACAGATACGCAGTATTTT
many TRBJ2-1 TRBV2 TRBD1 CASSVRQGAYNEQFF TGTGCCAGCAGTGTTCGACAGGGGGCGTACAATGAGCAGTTCTTC
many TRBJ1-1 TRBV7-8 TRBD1 CASSYGTGNTEAFF TGTGCCAGCAGCTACGGGACAGGGAACACTGAAGCTTTCTTT
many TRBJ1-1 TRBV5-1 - CASSLGDGAGIEAFF TGCGCCAGCAGCTTGGGGGACGGGGCTGGTATTGAAGCTTTCTTT
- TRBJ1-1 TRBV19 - CASSIGPQDTEAFF TGTGCCAGTAGTATCGGACCCCAAGACACTGAAGCTTTCTTT
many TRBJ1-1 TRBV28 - CASSLGMNTEAFF TGTGCCAGCAGCTTAGGAATGAACACTGAAGCTTTCTTT
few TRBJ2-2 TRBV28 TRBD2 CASSSPGGIPGELFF TGTGCCAGCAGTAGTCCCGGGGGGATACCCGGGGAGCTGTTTTTT
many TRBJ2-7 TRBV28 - CASSLAPVLSSYEQYF TGTGCCAGCAGTTTGGCCCCGGTCCTGAGCTCCTACGAGCAGTACTTC
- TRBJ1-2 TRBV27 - CASSLEGWAGYTF TGTGCCAGCAGTTTGGAGGGGTGGGCTGGCTACACCTTC
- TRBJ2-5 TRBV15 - CATAPPGADQETQYF TGTGCCACCGCCCCCCCAGGGGCCGATCAAGAGACCCAGTACTTC
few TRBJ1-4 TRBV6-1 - CASYVAEKLFF TGTGCCAGCTATGTGGCTGAAAAACTGTTTTTT
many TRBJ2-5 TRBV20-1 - CSARWAAETQYF TGCAGTGCCCGGTGGGCTGCAGAGACCCAGTACTTC
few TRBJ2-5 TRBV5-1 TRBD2 CASSLGTSLAETQYF TGCGCCAGCAGCTTGGGGACTAGTCTCGCCGAGACCCAGTACTTC
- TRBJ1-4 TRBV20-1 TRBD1 CSATGGTANEKLFF TGCAGTGCAACAGGGGGCACGGCTAATGAAAAACTGTTTTTT
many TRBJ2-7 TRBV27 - CASSSRQGSPYEQYF TGTGCCAGCAGTTCAAGGCAGGGGTCCCCCTACGAGCAGTACTTC
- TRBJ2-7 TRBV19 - CASSSRRSPHIYEQYF TGTGCCAGTAGTTCCCGCCGGTCCCCCCACATCTACGAGCAGTACTTC